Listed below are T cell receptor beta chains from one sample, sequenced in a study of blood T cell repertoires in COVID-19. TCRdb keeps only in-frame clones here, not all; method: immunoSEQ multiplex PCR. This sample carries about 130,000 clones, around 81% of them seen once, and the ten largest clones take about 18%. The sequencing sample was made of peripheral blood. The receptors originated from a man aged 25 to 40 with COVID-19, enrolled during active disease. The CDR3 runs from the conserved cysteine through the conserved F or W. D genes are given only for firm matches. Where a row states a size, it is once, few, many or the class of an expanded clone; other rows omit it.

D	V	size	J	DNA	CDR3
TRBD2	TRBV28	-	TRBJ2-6	TGTGCCAGCAGTTCTAGCGGGAGAGAGGGTGGGGCCAACGTCCTGACTTTC	CASSSSGREGGANVLTF
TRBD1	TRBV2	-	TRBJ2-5	TGTGCCAGCAGGGGGGACAGTCCCCAAGAGACCCAGTACTTC	CASRGDSPQETQYF
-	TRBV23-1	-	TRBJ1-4	TGCGCCAGCAGTCAATCAGCGGGCAGAAGGAATGAAAAACTGTTTTTT	CASSQSAGRRNEKLFF
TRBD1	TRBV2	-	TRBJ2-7	TGTGCCAGCAGTGAAAGGGACAGGGGAGAGCAGTACTTC	CASSERDRGEQYF
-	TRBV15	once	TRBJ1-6	TGTGCCACCAGCAGAGTTGGGGGGATATCGGCACCCCTCCACTTT	CATSRVGGISAPLHF
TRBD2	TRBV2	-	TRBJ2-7	TGTGCCAGGGCCGGGACTAGCGGGAGAGGTACCTACGAGCAGTACTTC	CARAGTSGRGTYEQYF
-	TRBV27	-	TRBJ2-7	TGTGCCAGCAGTCCCCGCACGACTTACTACGAGCAGTACTTC	CASSPRTTYYEQYF
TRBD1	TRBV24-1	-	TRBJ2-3	TGTGCCACCAGCGATCCACAGGGGGCAAGCACAGATACGCAGTATTTT	CATSDPQGASTDTQYF
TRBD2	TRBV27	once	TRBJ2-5	TGTGCCAGCAGTTTATCGCGGGGGGGGCCTCTTGAGACCCAGTACTTC	CASSLSRGGPLETQYF
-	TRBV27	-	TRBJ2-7	TGTGCCAGCAGTTCCCCTCCCGCGCGAGGGTCCGGGCGGGAGCAGTACTTC	CASSSPPARGSGREQYF
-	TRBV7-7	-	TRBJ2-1	TGTGCCAGCAGCTTCCTCAGGGAAGGTGAGCAGTTCTTC	CASSFLREGEQFF
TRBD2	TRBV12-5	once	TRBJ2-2	TGTGCTAGTGGTTTGGATGGACTAGCGAGGCTGCTGTTTTTT	CASGLDGLARLLFF
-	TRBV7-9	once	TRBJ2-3	TGTGCCAGCAGCTTGACAGTCTTCACAGATACGCAGTATTTT	CASSLTVFTDTQYF
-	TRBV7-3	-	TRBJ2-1	TGTGCCAGCAGCCCACAGACGCAGCAGTTCTTC	CASSPQTQQFF
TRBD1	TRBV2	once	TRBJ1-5	TGTGCCAGCAATGACAGGGCTCATAGCAATCAGCCCCAGCATTTT	CASNDRAHSNQPQHF
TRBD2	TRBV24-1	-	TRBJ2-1	TGTGCCACCAGTCGGACTAGCGGCACCTCCTACAATGAGCAGTTCTTC	CATSRTSGTSYNEQFF
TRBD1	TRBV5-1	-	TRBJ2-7	TGCGCCAGCAGCTTGGGACAGGGTGGTCACTACGAGCAGTACTTC	CASSLGQGGHYEQYF
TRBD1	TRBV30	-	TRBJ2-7	TGTGCCTGGAGTGTACAATGGGACAGGGAGTACGAGCAGTACTTC	CAWSVQWDREYEQYF
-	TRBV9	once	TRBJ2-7	TGTGCCAGCAGCGTAGGCAGGGGATCCTACGAGCAGTACTTC	CASSVGRGSYEQYF
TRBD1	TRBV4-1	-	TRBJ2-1	TGCGCCAGCAGCCTTGGGACAGGGGTTACGCATGAGCAGTTCTTC	CASSLGTGVTHEQFF
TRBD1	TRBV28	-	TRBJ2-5	TGTGCCAGCAGTTCGGGACAGACAGACCAAGAGACCCAGTACTTC	CASSSGQTDQETQYF
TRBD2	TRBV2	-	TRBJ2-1	TGTGCCACCAAGCCTACTAGCGGGGGGTACAATGAGCAGTTCTTC	CATKPTSGGYNEQFF
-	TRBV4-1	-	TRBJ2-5	TGCGCCAGCAGCCAAGCTTTTCAGGGCCAAGAGACCCAGTACTTC	CASSQAFQGQETQYF
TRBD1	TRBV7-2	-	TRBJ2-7	TGTGCCAGCAGCTTGAATACAGGGGCCTCCTACGAGCAGTACTTC	CASSLNTGASYEQYF
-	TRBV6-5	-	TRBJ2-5	TGTGCCAGCAGTTACTCGAGAGACAGGTTCGGGGAGACCCAGTACTTC	CASSYSRDRFGETQYF
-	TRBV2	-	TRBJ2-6	TGTGCCAGCAATCCGAGTTCTGGGGCCAACGTCCTGACTTTC	CASNPSSGANVLTF
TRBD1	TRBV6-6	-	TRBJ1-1	TGTGCCAGCAGTCAACGACAGGGGGTCGGTACTGAAGCTTTCTTT	CASSQRQGVGTEAFF
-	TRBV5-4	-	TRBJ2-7	TGTGCCAGCAGCAAATACGCTGTAGAGGGCGAGCAGTACTTC	CASSKYAVEGEQYF
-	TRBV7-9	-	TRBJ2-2	TGTGCCAGCAGTTCCAACGGAGGCGGGGAGCTGTTTTTT	CASSSNGGGELFF
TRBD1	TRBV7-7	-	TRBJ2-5	TGTGCCAGCAGCCCGGGGACAGCCCAAGAGACCCAGTACTTC	CASSPGTAQETQYF
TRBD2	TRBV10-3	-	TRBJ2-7	TGTGCCATCAGTGAGTCGTTTCCGGGACTAGCAGTCTACGAGCAGTACTTC	CAISESFPGLAVYEQYF
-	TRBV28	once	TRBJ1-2	TGTGCCAGCAGTTCCCCTCCCCCTAGGCAGGGGAACTATGGCTACACCTTC	CASSSPPPRQGNYGYTF
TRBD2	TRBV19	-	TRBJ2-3	TGTGCCAGTAAAGCTAGCGGGGAGGCAGATACGCAGTATTTT	CASKASGEADTQYF
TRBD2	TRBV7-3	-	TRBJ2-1	TGTGCCAGCAGCTTAGGACTAGCGGGACCCAATGAGCAGTTCTTC	CASSLGLAGPNEQFF
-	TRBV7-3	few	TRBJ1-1	TGTGCCAGCAGCTTAAATGACAGAACTGAAGCTTTCTTT	CASSLNDRTEAFF
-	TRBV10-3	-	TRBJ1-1	TGTGCCATCAGCGCCGGCAGCGGGATAAACACTGAAGCTTTCTTT	CAISAGSGINTEAFF
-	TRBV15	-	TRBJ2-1	TGTGCCACCAGCAGATCAGCGGGCTCCTACAATGAGCAGTTCTTC	CATSRSAGSYNEQFF
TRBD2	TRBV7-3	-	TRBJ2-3	TGTGCCAGCAGCCTTACTAGCGGGGGGCCCGAAGATACGCAGTATTTT	CASSLTSGGPEDTQYF
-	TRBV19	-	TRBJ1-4	TGTGCCAGTAGGACCATCGACAAAACTCCAGATGAAAAACTGTTTTTT	CASRTIDKTPDEKLFF
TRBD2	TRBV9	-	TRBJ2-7	TGTGCCAGCAGCGTATTTAGCGGGGCCTACGAGCAGTACTTC	CASSVFSGAYEQYF
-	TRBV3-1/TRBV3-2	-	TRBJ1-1	TGTGCCAGCAGCCAAGCTGGCAGGGGAAGTGGAGCTTTCTTT	CASSQAGRGSGAFF
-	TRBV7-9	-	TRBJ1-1	TGTGCCAGCAGAATAGGGGGAGAAGCTTTCTTT	CASRIGGEAFF
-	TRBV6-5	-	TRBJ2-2	TGTGCCAGCACCACCCAGGGGACGAACACCGGGGAGCTGTTTTTT	CASTTQGTNTGELFF
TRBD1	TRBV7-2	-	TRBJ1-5	TGTGCCAGCAGCTTTGGAGGGACAGGGAATCAGCCCCAGCATTTT	CASSFGGTGNQPQHF
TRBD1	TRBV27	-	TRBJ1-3	TGTGCCAGCAGCCCGGGACAGGGATTTGGAAACACCATATATTTT	CASSPGQGFGNTIYF
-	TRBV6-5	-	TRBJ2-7	TGTGCCAGCAGTTACGCCCGGGGGGCTCACGAGCAGTACTTC	CASSYARGAHEQYF
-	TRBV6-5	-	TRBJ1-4	TGTGCCAGCAGTTACTCCAGATATGAAAAACTGTTTTTT	CASSYSRYEKLFF
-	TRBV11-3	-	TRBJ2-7	TGTGCCAGCAGCTTTGGTCCCGCGGGGTGGGAGCAGTACTTC	CASSFGPAGWEQYF
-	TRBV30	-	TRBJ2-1	TGTGCCTGGAACGGGGGGCCCTACAATGAGCAGTTCTTC	CAWNGGPYNEQFF
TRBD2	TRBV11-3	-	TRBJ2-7	TGTGCCAGCAGCTTAGAAGCGGGGGGCTTAAGCTCCTACGAGCAGTACTTC	CASSLEAGGLSSYEQYF
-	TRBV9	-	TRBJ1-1	TGTGCCAGCAGCGTAGTACAGGGAATGAACACTGAAGCTTTCTTT	CASSVVQGMNTEAFF
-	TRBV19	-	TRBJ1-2	TGTGCCAGTGGGGAAACAGGGCATGGCTACACCTTC	CASGETGHGYTF
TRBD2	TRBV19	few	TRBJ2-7	TGTGCCAGTAGTCCGGGGACTAGCCCGTACGAGCAGTACTTC	CASSPGTSPYEQYF
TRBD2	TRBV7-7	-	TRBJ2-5	TGTGCCAGCAGCCCCGAACTAGCGGGACAAGAGACCCAGTACTTC	CASSPELAGQETQYF
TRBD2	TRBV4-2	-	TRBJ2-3	TGTGCCAGCAGCCACCATTCGGGGGGTAGCACAGATACGCAGTATTTT	CASSHHSGGSTDTQYF
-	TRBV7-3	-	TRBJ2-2	TGTGCCAGCAGCTTCGGGTTCTCGAACGGGGAGCTGTTTTTT	CASSFGFSNGELFF
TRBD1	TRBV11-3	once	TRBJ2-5	TGTGCCAGCAGCTTAAAAGCAGGGGGCCAAGAGACCCAGTACTTC	CASSLKAGGQETQYF
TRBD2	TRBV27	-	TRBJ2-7	TGTGCCAGCAGTCGACTAGCGGGAGACCCCCACGAGCAGTACTTC	CASSRLAGDPHEQYF
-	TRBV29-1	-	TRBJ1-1	TGCAGCGTTAGGACAGACTTGAACACTGAAGCTTTCTTT	CSVRTDLNTEAFF
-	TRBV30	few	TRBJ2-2	TGTGCCTGGAGTCTCCCGACACTCACGAACACCGGGGAGCTGTTTTTT	CAWSLPTLTNTGELFF